The text below deals with one TCR beta chain. Its specificity is not known. Purities over 98% were achieved in all sorted populations. Expressed TCRB transcripts were sequenced because the isolated RNA had all been reverse transcribed beforehand. Produced via immunoSEQ multiplex PCR; TCRdb's table is partial and in-frame only. The profile shows roughly 180,000 clones, under 9.5% of them singletons. The data were obtained in a study of beta chain features in type 1 diabetes. Study observations and caveats: Highly expressing activated T cells could be over-counted with a cDNA template. It was not settled here whether HLA type affects TCRB rearrangement. In all four CD4+ subsets, TCRB CDR3 length was significantly, moderately reduced in type 1 diabetes.

There are 13 residues in the CDR3. Between the trimmed V and J ends, which lost 4 bases and 6 bases, there was a span of 13 bases. Germline CDR1 is MNHNS and CDR2 is SASEGT. The material sequenced was central memory CD4+ T cells from blood. The origin of this receptor is a man aged 18 to 30 with type 1 diabetes. The chain recombines TRBV6-1 with TRBJ2-7; D possibly corresponds to TRBD1 (6 bases). CDR3 amino acids: CASSGTGSREQYF. The CDR3 bases are TGTGCCAGCAGTGGAACAGGGTCGCGCGAGCAGTACTTC.